A selection of T cell receptor beta chains follows, all from one sample in a study of blood T cell repertoires in COVID-19. Clones were read by immunoSEQ multiplex PCR, and TCRdb kept only the in-frame ones, dropping some. The sample gives about 190,000 clones, over 60% of which show up once; around 24% is in the top ten. The material sequenced was peripheral blood. The receptors shown here come from a woman in her sixties or seventies with acute or convalescent COVID-19. CDR3s include the opening cysteine and the closing phenylalanine or tryptophan. A D gene is named only where the DNA matches it firmly. Clone size appears in some rows only: once, few, many, or a class for an expanded clone.

d_call | j_call | clone_size | v_call | cdr3_nt | cdr3_aa
NA | TRBJ2-1 | once | TRBV12-3/TRBV12-4 | TGTGCCAGCAGTTTCTACCAATTTGAGCAGTTCTTC | CASSFYQFEQFF
NA | TRBJ2-7 | NA | TRBV9 | TGTGCCAGCAGCGTAGGACTGGACTACGAGCAGTACTTC | CASSVGLDYEQYF
TRBD1 | TRBJ1-1 | NA | TRBV7-9 | TGTGCCAGCAGGTCCGGGACAGGGGGCTTTGAAGCTTTCTTT | CASRSGTGGFEAFF
NA | TRBJ2-2 | few | TRBV30 | TGTGCCTGGAGTAAGATAGGGGCTAGTGCCGGGGAGCTGTTTTTT | CAWSKIGASAGELFF
NA | TRBJ2-3 | NA | TRBV10-2 | TGCGCCAGCCGTGGGGGTGAACAGGGATACACAGATACGCAGTATTTT | CASRGGEQGYTDTQYF
NA | TRBJ1-2 | NA | TRBV7-9 | TGTGCCAGCAGCATGGACAGCTATGGCTACACCTTC | CASSMDSYGYTF
TRBD1 | TRBJ1-1 | NA | TRBV4-1 | TGCGCCAGCAGCCAAGTTCGCGTAACCGGGACAGGGATGAACACTGAAGCTTTCTTT | CASSQVRVTGTGMNTEAFF
NA | TRBJ1-1 | NA | TRBV18 | TGTGCCAGCTCACGTCAGCGGAACACTGAAGCTTTCTTT | CASSRQRNTEAFF
NA | TRBJ2-2 | NA | TRBV5-1 | TGCGCCAGCAGCTTGAATCTAGTAGGTAACACCGGGGAGCTGTTTTTT | CASSLNLVGNTGELFF
TRBD2 | TRBJ2-7 | NA | TRBV11-2 | TGTGCCAGCAGCTTAAACCGGGAGGTCTACGAGCAGTACTTC | CASSLNREVYEQYF
NA | TRBJ1-5 | few | TRBV2 | TGTGCCAGCAGTGAACAGGTCCCGGTGCCCCAGCATTTT | CASSEQVPVPQHF
NA | TRBJ2-2 | NA | TRBV3-1/TRBV3-2 | TGTGCCAGCAGCCAAAGTTACAGGCTGAACACCGGGGAGCTGTTTTTT | CASSQSYRLNTGELFF
TRBD1 | TRBJ2-5 | few | TRBV2 | TGTGCCAGCAGAGGGACAGACCTGGCGAGGGAGACCCAGTACTTC | CASRGTDLARETQYF
NA | TRBJ2-7 | NA | TRBV21-1 | TGTGCCAGCACTAAAGGGCCGTCGGACAGGGAGGACCCTACCTACGAGCAGTACTTC | CASTKGPSDREDPTYEQYF
NA | TRBJ2-1 | NA | TRBV7-3 | TGTGCCAGCAGCCCCCGGTCGCGGTACAATGAGCAGTTCTTC | CASSPRSRYNEQFF
NA | TRBJ2-2 | NA | TRBV10-2 | TGCGCCAGCAGTGGGCAGTACACCGGGGAGCTGTTTTTT | CASSGQYTGELFF
NA | TRBJ2-3 | NA | TRBV5-5 | TGTGCCAGCAGCTTGGCGGCTAGTATGCGCACAGATACGCAGTATTTT | CASSLAASMRTDTQYF
TRBD1 | TRBJ2-7 | NA | TRBV10-3 | TGTGCCATCAGGGCCGGACAGGGGGTTGGGGAGCAGTACTTC | CAIRAGQGVGEQYF
TRBD1 | TRBJ1-1 | NA | TRBV12-3/TRBV12-4 | TGTGCCAGCAGTTTGGCAGGGGGCACTGAAGCTTTCTTT | CASSLAGGTEAFF
TRBD2 | TRBJ2-5 | few | TRBV4-1 | TGCGCCAGCAGCCAAGAAAGTCTCTCGGGTTCTAGCGGGAGTATCCAAGAGACCCAGTACTTC | CASSQESLSGSSGSIQETQYF
NA | TRBJ1-1 | NA | TRBV6-6 | TGTGCCAGCAGTTACGGTCAGGACAGGAACACTGAAGCTTTCTTT | CASSYGQDRNTEAFF
NA | TRBJ1-4 | once | TRBV2 | TGTGCCAGCAAACAGCTAAATGAAAAACTGTTTTTT | CASKQLNEKLFF
NA | TRBJ1-6 | NA | TRBV19 | TGTGCCAGTAGTCCTACTCAAAATTCACCCCTCCACTTT | CASSPTQNSPLHF
TRBD2 | TRBJ2-2 | few | TRBV19 | TGTGCCAGTAGTATTCGCCGGACTAGCCTAATCGGGGAGCTGTTTTTT | CASSIRRTSLIGELFF
TRBD1 | TRBJ2-5 | NA | TRBV5-8 | TGTGCCAGCAGCCCCGGGACAGGGGAAGAGACCCAGTACTTC | CASSPGTGEETQYF
TRBD2 | TRBJ2-1 | NA | TRBV30 | TGTGCCTGGTTATGGGAGGGAAATGAGCAGTTCTTC | CAWLWEGNEQFF
TRBD1 | TRBJ2-3 | NA | TRBV6-2/TRBV6-3 | TGTGCCAGCCGCCGGGACAGGGGTTTGGCAGATACGCAGTATTTT | CASRRDRGLADTQYF
TRBD2 | TRBJ2-5 | NA | TRBV29-1 | TGCAGCGTTGGAACTAGCGCTCAAGAGACCCAGTACTTC | CSVGTSAQETQYF
TRBD1 | TRBJ1-2 | NA | TRBV15 | TGTGCCACCAGCATAACTACCTCCGGGACAGGGGGCTACACCTTC | CATSITTSGTGGYTF
TRBD2 | TRBJ2-1 | NA | TRBV6-6 | TGTGCCAGCAGTTACCCGGGACTAGCGGCCCCAAATGAGCAGTTCTTC | CASSYPGLAAPNEQFF
TRBD2 | TRBJ2-5 | once | TRBV7-7 | TGTGCCAGCAGCTTAGTTGGGGGAGGGAGAGAGACCCAGTACTTC | CASSLVGGGRETQYF
TRBD2 | TRBJ2-1 | NA | TRBV3-1/TRBV3-2 | TGTGCCAGCAGCCTCGGGACTAGCGGGTACAATGAGCAGTTCTTC | CASSLGTSGYNEQFF
NA | TRBJ1-4 | NA | TRBV18 | TGTGCCAGCTCCCCGGGTCCGGGAGATGAAAAACTGTTTTTT | CASSPGPGDEKLFF
TRBD2 | TRBJ2-1 | NA | TRBV5-4 | TGTGCCAGCAGCTTGGCGGCGGGAGGGCATAAGGGCAATGAGCAGTTCTTC | CASSLAAGGHKGNEQFF
NA | TRBJ1-2 | NA | TRBV7-3 | TGTGCCAGCAGCTCCAAACCAGGGTTTACTAACACCTTC | CASSSKPGFTNTF
NA | TRBJ1-5 | few | TRBV6-1 | TGTGCCAGCAGTGATCCTCTGTCGCAGGCCCAGCATTTT | CASSDPLSQAQHF
NA | TRBJ1-4 | NA | TRBV5-1 | TGCGCCAGCAGCTTGAACCGACAACAAACTAATGAAAAACTGTTTTTT | CASSLNRQQTNEKLFF
TRBD2 | TRBJ2-1 | NA | TRBV7-3 | TGTGCCAGCAGCTTAACGGGACTAGCGGGAGGACATGAGCAGTTCTTC | CASSLTGLAGGHEQFF
NA | TRBJ1-3 | few | TRBV29-1 | TGCAGCGTTATCCCCGCGAACTCTGGAAACACCATATATTTT | CSVIPANSGNTIYF
NA | TRBJ2-7 | NA | TRBV27 | TGTGCCAGCAGTTTAGGGCTTTCCTACGAGCAGTACTTC | CASSLGLSYEQYF
NA | TRBJ2-7 | NA | TRBV10-2 | TGCGCCAGCAGAGTTACTCAGGCTGCCTACGAGCAGTACTTC | CASRVTQAAYEQYF
TRBD2 | TRBJ2-1 | NA | TRBV30 | TGTGCCTGGTCAACTAGCGGGAGTAGCGGTGAGCAGTTCTTC | CAWSTSGSSGEQFF
NA | TRBJ1-1 | NA | TRBV5-4 | TGTGCCAGCAGCTTCCCGGGAAACACTGAAGCTTTCTTT | CASSFPGNTEAFF
NA | TRBJ2-5 | NA | TRBV6-1 | TGTGCCAGCAGTGAAGAGGTACGGGGCCAAGAGACCCAGTACTTC | CASSEEVRGQETQYF
NA | TRBJ1-2 | NA | TRBV29-1 | TGCAGCGTTGAATTCGGGTCGTATGGCTACACCTTC | CSVEFGSYGYTF
TRBD2 | TRBJ2-7 | NA | TRBV7-9 | TGTGCCAGCACCCAGGGACTAGCACTTTCCCACGAGCAGTACTTC | CASTQGLALSHEQYF
NA | TRBJ2-7 | few | TRBV4-1 | TGCGCCAGCAGCCTAAGCACTCCCTCCTACGAGCAGTACTTC | CASSLSTPSYEQYF
NA | TRBJ1-5 | NA | TRBV7-2 | TGTGCCAGCAGCCTATGGGACACCAATCAGCCCCAGCATTTT | CASSLWDTNQPQHF
NA | TRBJ1-1 | once | TRBV4-1 | TGCGCCAGCAGCCTCACCAGAAGTGGGGCCGACACTGAAGCTTTCTTT | CASSLTRSGADTEAFF
TRBD2 | TRBJ2-5 | NA | TRBV29-1 | TGCAGCGTTAAAGCGGGAGCTGGTAATCTTGAGACCCAGTACTTC | CSVKAGAGNLETQYF
NA | TRBJ2-1 | NA | TRBV20-1 | TGCAGTGCTAGTCCTGGCTACAGTGAGCAGTTCTTC | CSASPGYSEQFF
TRBD1 | TRBJ1-4 | NA | TRBV24-1 | TGTGCCACCAGTGATTCAGCCTCCGGGACAGGGGATGAAAAACTGTTTTTT | CATSDSASGTGDEKLFF
NA | TRBJ1-1 | NA | TRBV5-1 | TGCGCCAGCAGCTTGACAGGGCTTGACACTGAAGCTTTCTTT | CASSLTGLDTEAFF